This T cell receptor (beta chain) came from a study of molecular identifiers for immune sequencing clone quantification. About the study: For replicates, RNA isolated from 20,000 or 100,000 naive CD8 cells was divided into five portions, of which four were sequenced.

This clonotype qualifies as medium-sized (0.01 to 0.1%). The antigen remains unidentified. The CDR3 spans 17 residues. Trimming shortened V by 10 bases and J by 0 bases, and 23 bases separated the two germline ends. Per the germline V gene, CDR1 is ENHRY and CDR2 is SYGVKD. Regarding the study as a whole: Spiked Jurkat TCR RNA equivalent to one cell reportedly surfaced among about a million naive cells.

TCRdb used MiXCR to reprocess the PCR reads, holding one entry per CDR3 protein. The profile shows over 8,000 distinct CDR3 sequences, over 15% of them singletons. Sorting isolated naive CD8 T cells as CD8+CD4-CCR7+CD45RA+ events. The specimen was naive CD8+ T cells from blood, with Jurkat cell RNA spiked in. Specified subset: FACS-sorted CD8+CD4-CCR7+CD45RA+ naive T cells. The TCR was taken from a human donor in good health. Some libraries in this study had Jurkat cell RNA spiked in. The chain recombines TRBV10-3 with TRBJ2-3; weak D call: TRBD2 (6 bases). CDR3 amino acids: CATQPPLGLPSTDTQYF. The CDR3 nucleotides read TGTGCCACCCAGCCTCCCTTGGGACTTCCTAGCACAGATACGCAGTATTTT.